This T cell receptor beta chain derives from a study of PD-1 blockade in classical Hodgkin lymphoma (dated by TCRdb to between 2020 and 2021). For the wider study: Nivolumab dosing was 3 mg/kg intravenously every 2 weeks, continuing until either disease progression or unacceptable toxicity. A peripheral blood immune signature of response to PD-1 blockade in classical Hodgkin lymphoma was defined using TCR beta sequencing and CyTOF.

Of note for this clone: Its antigen is currently not known. Base qualities are missing; no much larger clone stands one base away.

Beyond this particular receptor, the publication reports: Baseline TCR diversity was reported to be lower in newly diagnosed patients than in healthy donors and to be lower still in relapsed/refractory patients. Lower diversity was observed in patients in whom nivolumab was started less than 1 year after ASCT, and these patients were excluded from later analyses so that confounding by immune reconstitution would be avoided. CD4+ but not CD8+ TCR diversity rose significantly by C4D1 (p=0.0027 vs p=0.16), most apparent in complete responders (p=0.02). Among trial patients, those achieving complete response had baseline diversity similar to that of newly diagnosed patients, while diversity was significantly lower in partial responders and progressors. Only a single clinical trial cohort was studied, and what caused the repertoire differences, possibly disease activity or prior therapy, remained undefined.

Reading the label with the study, this specimen's time point is: cycle 2 day 1 (C2D1) of nivolumab. Every trial patient had relapsed after autologous stem cell transplantation, and cohorts A, B and C differed in prior brentuximab vedotin exposure. The trial cohort included 50 to 60 patients with relapsed/refractory classical Hodgkin lymphoma, and each patient had a best overall response of complete response, partial response or progressive disease. In the multi-cohort phase II CheckMate 205 trial, trial patients received single-agent nivolumab. An independent review committee assessed best overall response by applying the 2007 International Working Group response criteria. Trial PBMCs were collected just before the start of nivolumab (C1D1) and during therapy at cycle 2 day 1 and cycle 4 day 1. After peripheral blood was drawn into 8 mL Vacutainer Cell Preparation Tubes, PBMCs were isolated by centrifugation and then cryopreserved.

Genomic DNA was extracted with the Qiagen DNeasy kit from unsorted PBMCs and from negatively selected CD4+ and CD8+ fractions. TCR beta CDR3 regions were subjected to amplification by immunoSEQ multiplex PCR with primers that anneal to V and J segments. Amplification bias was minimized using a synthetic immune receptor repertoire, and residual bias was removed computationally after sequencing. On the study's bioinformatics: Custom Python scripts were used to quantify repertoire diversity as the Shannon entropy index. Unsorted, CD4+ and CD8+ repertoires were examined separately, except in combined analyses, for which CD4+ and CD8+ sequences were merged in silico. A clone was considered expanded if an increase in frequency of at least 2-fold after treatment relative to C1D1 was found, and a pseudocount of 0.5 was applied to clones undetected at baseline. Singleton clones were defined as clones with 0 or 1 copy at C1D1, and non-singleton clones were defined as clones with 2 or more copies. Clones expanded in unsorted samples were annotated as CD4+, CD8+ or unknown by matching protein sequences in sorted samples from the same patient. Wilcoxon tests were applied to paired samples to test diversity changes from C1D1 to C4D1. TCRdb provides this immuneACCESS table in a form limited to in-frame rearrangements. Some clones are lacking; in checked studies, under half of them reflect an unresolved V gene, and why the rest are absent is not known. The DNA gave D and trimming, while V, J and clone size come from that table. In all, the sample holds about 39,000 clones, and 60% to 80% of those were seen once. The top ten clones comprise about 14% of the sample.

At the junction V is shortened by 1 base and J by 4 bases; bases outside the gene matches: 6. CDR1 is given as SGHAT and CDR2 as FQNNGV, both from the germline V gene. The CDR3 spans 16 residues, from the cysteine through the phenylalanine. Of the read, only the CDR3 DNA is kept; its 48 bases are in frame from base 1. This specimen consisted of peripheral blood mononuclear cells (PBMCs), obtained before the second cycle of nivolumab. The sequence links TRBV11-2 to TRBJ2-7; 11 of the junction bases match TRBD1. This clonotype was sampled from a human donor with classical Hodgkin lymphoma. For the CDR3, the sequence is CASSLVGTGGRYEQYF. The DNA sequence reads TGTGCCAGCAGCTTAGTAGGGACAGGGGGTCGTTACGAGCAGTACTTC.